The 28 T cell receptor beta chains in this list originate from one sample, sequenced in a study of regulatory T cells in long-lasting Graves disease. Time point defined: newly diagnosed GD, antithyroid drugs for less than 3 months. PBMCs were the source of the RNA used for TCR sequencing. In building TCR beta libraries, iRepertoire HTBI primers were used together with Arm-PCR of CDR3 regions. TCRdb processed the multiplex PCR reads anew with MiXCR; each CDR3 protein has one entry. The profile shows a few hundred thousand distinct CDR3 sequences, about 18% of them singletons. These same data were also listed under a study on T cells in Graves' hyperthyroidism and ophthalmopathy.

The specimen comprised peripheral blood mononuclear cells (PBMCs), sampled at new diagnosis, from a patient treated with antithyroid drugs. The source of these receptors is a woman between 25 and 40 years old with Graves disease.

The gene calls are TRBV7-3 and TRBJ1-5; D might be TRBD1 (6 bases). Looked up from germline, CDR1 is SGHTA and CDR2 is FQGTGA. The CDR3 totals 16 residues. The ends were cut back, 2 bases at V and 6 bases at J, with 17 bases in the middle. The CDR3 DNA is TGTGCCAGCAGCTTATACGCTGTACAGGGCGGTCAGCCCCAGCATTTT. Amino acid sequence: CASSLYAVQGGQPQHF.

This clonotype occurred many times. V usage is TRBV7-2 and J usage is TRBJ2-5; D call uncertain. Trimming stripped 1 base from V and 4 bases from J, with 4 bases between. The CDR3 length is 12 residues. Germline CDR1 reads SGHTA; CDR2 reads FQGNSA. Here the CDR3 reads CASSLEAETQYF. The CDR3 bases are TGTGCCAGCAGCTTAGAAGCAGAGACCCAGTACTTC.

In its sample, this clonotype was seen a few times. The V and J genes are TRBV11-2 and TRBJ2-1, with TRBD2 identical over 12 bases. Trimming at V came to 5 bases and at J to 16 bases, leaving 18 bases not matched to a gene. The CDR3 is made up of 16 amino acids. Germline CDR1 reads SGHAT; CDR2 reads FQNNGV. CDR3: CASSRSLTSGGPVDFF. The CDR3 DNA is TGTGCCAGCAGCCGCTCACTCACTAGCGGGGGGCCCGTGGATTTCTTC.

Regarding this clonotype: Given a much more abundant clone one base away, this may be a read error. The V call is TRBV14, the J call TRBJ2-1; D possibly uses TRBD1 or TRBD2 (5 bases each). V lost 3 bases to trimming and J lost 10 bases, with 22 bases between them. The CDR3 has 16 residues. CDR1 and CDR2 from the germline V gene are SGHDN and FVKESK. The chain's CDR3 is CASSQGVISWGYEQFF. The CDR3 region has the DNA TGTGCCAGCAGCCAGGGGGTTATCTCCTGGGGCTACGAGCAGTTCTTC.

The chain combines TRBV10-2 with TRBJ2-2, with 10 bases lining up with TRBD2. This CDR3 comprises 16 residues. J lost 7 bases, V lost 7 bases, and 12 bases had no gene match. From germline, CDR1 is WSHSY and CDR2 SAAADI. The CDR3 region has the DNA TGCGCCAGCATTAAAAGTAGCGGGGGGCCGGGCGGGGAGCTGTTTTTT. Translating it yields CASIKSSGGPGGELFF.

The chain has TRBV2 and TRBJ2-1; 7 bases map to TRBD1. CDR3 length equals 14 residues. Germline V lookup: CDR1 SNHLY, CDR2 FYNNEI. V was clipped by 10 bases and J by 4 bases; unmatched bases: 10. The CDR3 is CATSSGGLYNEQFF. The DNA of the CDR3 is TGTGCCACCTCCTCAGGGGGTTTATACAATGAGCAGTTCTTC.

In its sample, this clonotype was seen many times. The genes are TRBV20-1 and TRBJ2-2; D tentatively reads TRBD1 or TRBD2 (5 bases each). Germline values: CDR1 DFQATT, CDR2 SNEGSKA (reference sequence). V dropped 2 bases and J dropped 6 bases, with 13 bases sitting between them. The CDR3 spans 14 residues. CDR3 nucleotide sequence: TGCAGTGCTAGATATGAGGGGCGGGCCGGGGAGCTGTTTTTT. Protein product: CSARYEGRAGELFF.

This clonotype showed up many times. The chain joins TRBV12-5 to TRBJ1-1, with a possible D match to TRBD1 (5 bases). The CDR3 runs 14 residues. Between the trimmed V and J ends, which lost 6 bases and 2 bases, there was a span of 13 bases. Germline loops: CDR1 LGHNT, CDR2 FRNRAP. The CDR3 region has the DNA TGTGCTAGTGGCCTCAGGAGGGGAAACACTGAAGCTTTCTTT. This translates into CASGLRRGNTEAFF.

The chain combines TRBV7-9 with TRBJ2-7; TRBD2 might be the D (6 bases). The germline CDR1 and CDR2 sequences are SEHNR and FQNEAQ (reference sequence). The CDR3 length is 14 residues. V lost 4 bases to trimming and J lost 3 bases, with 13 bases between them. Written as DNA, the CDR3 is TGTGCCAGCAGCTCGGGATGGACTATCTACGAGCAGTACTTC. This gives the protein CASSSGWTIYEQYF.

Here the CDR3 reads CASSPDRLGGTGELFF. Here the CDR3 DNA reads TGTGCCAGCAGTCCGGACAGGCTAGGGGGGACCGGGGAGCTGTTTTTT. The chain carries TRBV27 and TRBJ2-2; TRBD1 is a possible D gene (7 bases). The CDR3 is made up of 16 amino acids. The V gene lost 5 bases and the J gene lost 5 bases, with 18 bases spanning the gap. Germline V gene data show CDR1 as MNHEY and CDR2 as SMNVEV (reference sequence).

This clonotype was seen at least ten times. The gene calls are TRBV18 and TRBJ1-4, with D unclear. V lost 6 bases to trimming and J lost 4 bases, with 12 bases between them. The germline V gene has CDR1 KGHSH and CDR2 LQKENI. The CDR3 is made up of 14 amino acids. CDR3 coding DNA: TGTGCCAGCTCGCCGCCAGAGGGTAATGAAAAACTGTTTTTT. Translating it yields CASSPPEGNEKLFF.

The chain carries TRBV6-1 and TRBJ2-3; D gene uncertain. This CDR3 is 13 amino acids long. In germline, CDR1 is MNHNS, CDR2 SASEGT. The V gene lost 5 bases and the J gene lost 2 bases, with 8 bases spanning the gap. The DNA of the CDR3 is TGTGCCAGCAGTCTCCCAACCACAGATACGCAGTATTTT. Amino acids: CASSLPTTDTQYF.

This clonotype came up many times. This sequence joins TRBV5-1 and TRBJ1-2; unclear D gene. The CDR3 contains 14 residues. Germline V lookup: CDR1 SGHRS, CDR2 YFSETQ. V dropped 4 bases and J dropped 2 bases, with 12 bases sitting between them. Here the CDR3 DNA reads TGCGCCAGCAGCGCGAGAGGCCAGAACTATGGCTACACCTTC. This encodes CASSARGQNYGYTF.

This clonotype was counted a few times. V usage is TRBV15 and J usage is TRBJ1-2, with D unresolved. This CDR3 comprises 16 residues. Germline CDR1 and CDR2: LNHNV and YYDKDF (reference sequence). Trimming cost V 0 bases and J 6 bases, with 17 bases left between them. The CDR3 reads CATSRDRQDPGHGYTF. CDR3 DNA sequence: TGTGCCACCAGCAGAGATCGGCAGGACCCCGGTCATGGCTACACCTTC.

Comments on this clonotype: This likely reflects a read error, since a far larger clone is one base away. This chain connects TRBV11-2 to TRBJ2-3; 12 positions match TRBD2. The J call may be mistaken, given a closer DNA end match to TRBJ2-7. CDR1 and CDR2 (germline): SGHAT, FQNNGV. This CDR3 has 17 amino acids. CDR3: CASSRSLTSGRIYEQYF. In DNA form, the CDR3 reads TGTGCCAGCAGCCGCTCACTCACTAGCGGGAGGATTTACGAGCAGTACTTC.

This clonotype came up many times. The chain is built from TRBV20-1 and TRBJ1-1; possible D gene TRBD1, 5 bases. In germline, CDR1 is DFQATT, CDR2 SNEGSKA (reference sequence). This CDR3 contains 17 residues. Trimming left V 6 bases short and J 1 base short, with 24 bases between. CDR3 DNA sequence: TGCAGTGCCAAGACGTTCCAGATCGGGGCCGGGAACACTGAAGCTTTCTTT. Its protein is CSAKTFQIGAGNTEAFF.

As to this clonotype: A read error may explain this, as a much larger clone is one base away. This chain uses TRBV4-2 with TRBJ2-3; 7 bases are shared with TRBD1. The trim removed 4 bases at V and 0 bases at J, leaving 10 bases unmatched. CDR1 is LGHNA, CDR2 YNFKEQ, per germline. CDR3 length equals 17 residues. In nucleotides, the CDR3 is TGTGCCAGCAGCCGACCTCACAGGGGACAGAGCACAGATACGCAGTATTTT. Translating gives CASSRPHRGQSTDTQYF.

This clonotype was counted ten times or more. V usage is TRBV19 and J usage is TRBJ1-2; TRBD1 is a possible D gene (6 bases). Germline CDR1 reads LNHDA; CDR2 reads SQIVND (reference sequence). This CDR3 is 18 amino acids long. V lost 9 bases and J lost 4, with 30 bases in between. CDR3 residues: CASNGQRFALPMGYGYTF. Written as DNA, the CDR3 is TGTGCCAGCAACGGACAGCGGTTCGCCTTACCTATGGGCTATGGCTACACCTTC.

This clonotype showed up many times. The chain uses TRBV5-1 and TRBJ2-3; 8 bases line up with TRBD2. V shed 4 bases, J shed 0 bases, and the junction held 4 bases outside the gene matches. This CDR3 has 15 amino acids. Per germline, CDR1 SGHRS and CDR2 YFSETQ. This CDR3 is CASSEIAGSTDTQYF. The CDR3 bases are TGCGCCAGCAGCGAGATAGCGGGGAGCACAGATACGCAGTATTTT. Supplemented by reference TRBV5-1 and TRBJ2-3, the full variable domain reads KAGVTQTPRYLIKTRGQQVTLSCSPISGHRSVSWYQQTPGQGLQFLFEYFSETQRNKGNFPGRFSGRQFSNSRSEMNVSTLELGDSALYLCASSEIAGSTDTQYFGPGTRLTVL.

The chain has TRBV19 and TRBJ1-3; TRBD1 might be the D (6 bases). V gave up 7 bases and J gave up 0 bases, with 13 bases separating them. CDR3 size: 15 residues. The germline V gene encodes CDR1 LNHDA and CDR2 SQIVND (reference sequence). The CDR3 loop is CASNNRALSGNTIYF. The CDR3 coding sequence is TGTGCCAGTAATAACAGGGCCCTCTCTGGAAACACCATATATTTT.

There are a few counts of this clonotype. The chain recombines TRBV6-1 with TRBJ1-2, with 9 bases matching TRBD1. This CDR3 contains 14 residues. The V and J ends lost 4 bases and 7 bases, in that order; junction bases with no gene match: 7. From germline, CDR1 is MNHNS and CDR2 SASEGT. The CDR3, as DNA: TGTGCCAGCAGTGTAGGCACAGGGGGCGCTGGCTACACCTTC. Translation gives CASSVGTGGAGYTF.

This clonotype was observed many times. The chain employs TRBV6-5 and TRBJ1-1; D is possibly TRBD1 (6 bases). V was cut by 0 bases and J by 5 bases, with 19 bases left in between. This CDR3 spans 17 amino acids. Germline V CDR1 and CDR2: MNHEY, SVGAGI. In nucleotides, the CDR3 is TGTGCCAGCAGTTACTCAGCAGGGGCCGGGGTTAGGACTGAAGCTTTCTTT. Residues: CASSYSAGAGVRTEAFF.

This clonotype was recorded at least ten times. The chain has TRBV7-9 and TRBJ1-1; 9 positions agree with TRBD1. This CDR3 spans 15 amino acids. The J segment lost 0 bases and the V segment lost 5 bases, leaving 4 bases of the junction unmatched. The germline CDR1 and CDR2 sequences are SEHNR and FQNEAQ (reference sequence). The CDR3: CASSTRQGVNTEAFF. CDR3 DNA: TGTGCCAGCAGCACCAGACAGGGGGTGAACACTGAAGCTTTCTTT.

This clonotype was detected many times. Written as DNA, the CDR3 is TGTGCCAGCAGGAGGCCGGTCGACACCGGGGAGCTGTTTTTT. Amino acid sequence: CASRRPVDTGELFF. The chain links TRBV12-3 or TRBV12-4 to TRBJ2-2, with no clear D. CDR3 length equals 14 residues. V dropped 6 bases and J dropped 3 bases, with 11 bases sitting between them.

This clonotype was recorded many times. No conserved phenylalanine or tryptophan is present at the end of the CDR3, so a read error is the likely explanation. The gene calls are TRBV20-1 and TRBJ2-5; 8 bases are shared with TRBD2. After removal of 0 bases from V and 4 bases from J, the junction contained 4 bases not matched to a gene. The CDR3 has 14 amino acids. The germline CDR1 and CDR2 sequences are DFQATT and SNEGSKA (reference sequence). CDR3 amino acids: CSAREGLGSETQYL. For the CDR3, the DNA is TGCAGTGCTAGAGAGGGACTAGGGTCAGAGACCCAGTACCTC.

This clonotype was recorded at least ten times. This chain joins TRBV28 and TRBJ2-7, with D perhaps TRBD1 or TRBD2 (5 bases each). Germline CDR1 and CDR2: MDHEN and SYDVKM. This CDR3 has 16 amino acids. Trimming stripped 4 bases from V and 0 bases from J, with 16 bases between. CDR3 amino acids: CASSWGYGQGSYEQYF. Written as DNA, the CDR3 is TGTGCCAGCAGTTGGGGGTATGGGCAGGGCTCCTACGAGCAGTACTTC.

This clonotype was counted at least ten times. The chain is built from TRBV12-3 or TRBV12-4 and TRBJ1-5; perhaps TRBD1 as D (6 bases). Trimming took off 6 bases at V and 7 bases at J, with 13 bases between the two ends. CDR3 length: 13 residues. The CDR3 region has the DNA TGTGCCAGCAGGAACAGGGTGGCACAGCCCCAGCATTTT. The encoded protein is CASRNRVAQPQHF.

This clonotype was seen many times. The CDR3 spells CSAIVSIQETQYF. DNA of the CDR3: TGCAGTGCTATCGTCTCGATCCAAGAGACCCAGTACTTC. The chain couples TRBV20-1 to TRBJ2-5; the D is unclear. Per germline, CDR1 DFQATT and CDR2 SNEGSKA (reference sequence). The CDR3 is 13 residues long. Trimming took off 4 bases at V and 1 base at J, with 10 bases between the two ends.